These 24 T cell receptor beta chains came from one sample sequenced in a study of blood T cell repertoires in COVID-19. The assay was immunoSEQ multiplex PCR, and TCRdb's table has in-frame clones only and misses some. The sample records about 290,000 clones, roughly 89% being singletons. Sequenced input: peripheral blood. These receptors were obtained from a woman in her 40s who had recovered from COVID-19.

V usage is TRBV7-2 and J usage is TRBJ2-3; D is ambiguous. Germline lookup yields CDR1 SGHTA and CDR2 FQGNSA. The CDR3 has 12 amino acids. Trimming cost V 5 bases and J 6 bases, with 9 bases left between them. Here the CDR3 DNA reads TGTGCCAGCAGCCTTCTCCCCGATACGCAGTATTTT. Encoded protein: CASSLLPDTQYF.

The gene calls are TRBV6-1 and TRBJ1-2, with TRBD1 identical over 9 bases. This CDR3 spans 14 amino acids. CDR1 MNHNS and CDR2 SASEGT come from the germline V gene. J was trimmed by 8 bases and V by 0 bases; bases with no gene match: 4. The CDR3 sequence: CASSEALQGAGYTF. CDR3 bases: TGTGCCAGCAGTGAAGCCCTACAGGGGGCGGGCTACACCTTC.

This sequence joins TRBV7-9 and TRBJ2-7; 10 bases agree with TRBD2. V was pared by 2 bases and J by 3 bases, with 10 bases of the junction left unmatched. The CDR3 totals 17 residues. In germline, CDR1 is SEHNR, CDR2 FQNEAQ (reference sequence). CDR3 DNA: TGTGCCAGCAGCTTATCGCCGGCTAGCGGGAGTAGCTACGAGCAGTACTTC. This sequence encodes CASSLSPASGSSYEQYF.

This clone was counted only a few times. This chain connects TRBV6-1 to TRBJ1-1; D not certain. There are 15 residues in the CDR3. Germline V gene data show CDR1 as MNHNS and CDR2 as SASEGT. The germline V and J ends were trimmed by 2 bases and 2 bases, with 12 bases remaining between them. The CDR3 region is CASSEWGGLNTEAFF. CDR3 in DNA: TGTGCCAGCAGTGAATGGGGAGGCCTTAACACTGAAGCTTTCTTT.

This chain joins TRBV7-6 and TRBJ2-7; 10 bases align to TRBD1. The CDR3 sequence is 15 residues long. Germline assignment: CDR1 SGHVS and CDR2 FNYEAQ. The trim removed 3 bases at V and 0 bases at J, leaving 2 bases unmatched. As DNA, the CDR3 is TGTGCCAGCAGCTTCGGGACAGGGGCCTCCTACGAGCAGTACTTC. Its translation: CASSFGTGASYEQYF.

This chain uses TRBV30 with TRBJ2-7; TRBD1 agrees at 8 bases. This CDR3 spans 12 amino acids. Germline V gene lookup returns CDR1 GTSNPN and CDR2 SVGIG (reference sequence). Unmatched junction bases numbered 2, after V lost 1 base and J lost 6 bases. The CDR3 DNA follows: TGTGCCTGGAGTGGAACAGGGGGCGAGCAGTACTTC. Translation: CAWSGTGGEQYF.

The chain is built from TRBV7-2 and TRBJ2-3, with a tentative D call TRBD1 (6 bases). V lost 1 base, J lost 4 bases, and 9 bases lay in between. The CDR3 is made up of 14 amino acids. Per the germline V gene, CDR1 is SGHTA and CDR2 is FQGNSA. For the CDR3, the DNA is TGTGCCAGCAGCTTAGATGAGGGGGCAGATACGCAGTATTTT. This sequence encodes CASSLDEGADTQYF.

The rearrangement uses TRBV7-9 and TRBJ2-2; the match to TRBD2 covers 7 bases. The J segment lost 1 base and the V segment lost 5 bases, leaving 10 bases of the junction unmatched. Germline CDR1 and CDR2: SEHNR and FQNEAQ (reference sequence). The CDR3 is 17 amino acids. The CDR3 coding sequence is TGTGCCAGCAGCGGATGGCGGCTAGCGGAGAACACCGGGGAGCTGTTTTTT. This encodes CASSGWRLAENTGELFF.

This rearrangement joins TRBV30 to TRBJ1-1; D perhaps matches TRBD1 (5 bases). The CDR3 loop spans 15 amino acids. Per the germline V gene, CDR1 is GTSNPN and CDR2 is SVGIG (reference sequence). V lost 5 bases, J lost 8 bases, and 24 bases lay in between. In nucleotides, the CDR3 is TGTGCCTGGGTGTCGTTTAGGGCAGGGCTCCCGGAAGCTTTCTTT. Its translation is CAWVSFRAGLPEAFF.

The rearrangement links TRBV10-3 to TRBJ1-1, with 10 bases matching TRBD1. This CDR3 spans 16 amino acids. J lost 1 base, V lost 0 bases, and 2 bases had no gene match. Germline V gene sequence: CDR1 ENHRY, CDR2 SYGVKD. Here the CDR3 reads CAISESRQGANTEAFF. The CDR3 region has the DNA TGTGCCATCAGTGAGTCAAGACAGGGGGCGAACACTGAAGCTTTCTTT.

The gene calls are TRBV11-3 and TRBJ2-1; 7 positions match TRBD2. The CDR3 loop spans 17 amino acids. Trimming removed 0 bases from V and 0 bases from J; junction bases left unmatched: 5. The germline CDR1 and CDR2 sequences are SGHNT and YENEEA. The CDR3: CASSLDGASGSYNEQFF. CDR3 nucleotide sequence: TGTGCCAGCAGCTTAGATGGGGCTAGCGGCTCCTACAATGAGCAGTTCTTC.

J is TRBJ2-1 and V is TRBV19; D is possibly TRBD2 (5 bases). The germline CDR1 and CDR2 sequences are LNHDA and SQIVND (reference sequence). The ends were cut back, 1 base at V and 3 bases at J, with 10 bases in the middle. This CDR3 contains 15 residues. For the CDR3, the DNA is TGTGCCAGTAGTATAGCAGCGGTCCTCTACAATGAGCAGTTCTTC. This gives the protein CASSIAAVLYNEQFF.

The chain carries TRBV3-1 (or the pseudogene TRBV3-2) and TRBJ2-5, with 7 positions matching TRBD2. Germline lookup yields CDR1 LGHDT and CDR2 YNNKEL (reference sequence). V trimming: 0 bases; J trimming: 5 bases; junction bases outside the gene matches: 6. There are 15 residues in the CDR3. The CDR3 bases are TGTGCCAGCAGCCAAGATGGACGGGGAGGGGAGACCCAGTACTTC. Translating gives CASSQDGRGGETQYF.

CDR3 residues: CASSFVAGVSGELFF. CDR3 DNA: TGCGCCAGCAGCTTTGTAGCGGGAGTCAGCGGGGAGCTGTTTTTT. The chain uses TRBV5-1 and TRBJ2-2; 9 positions agree with TRBD2. Germline V gene data show CDR1 as SGHRS and CDR2 as YFSETQ. The V segment lost 2 bases and the J segment 7 bases; nucleotides outside the gene matches: 6. This CDR3 spans 15 amino acids.

The rearrangement joins TRBV4-2 to TRBJ2-1; TRBD2 might be the D (6 bases). V lost 0 bases to trimming and J lost 3 bases, with 27 bases between them. Germline V gives CDR1 LGHNA, CDR2 YNFKEQ. The CDR3 is 21 residues long. The CDR3 DNA is TGTGCCAGCAGCCAAGAGTCCCCCGGGGCCTTCCAGTGGAGGGGCTACAATGAGCAGTTCTTC. The encoded protein is CASSQESPGAFQWRGYNEQFF.

The CDR3 loop is CASSPTRGKTDTQYF. The DNA of the CDR3 is TGCGCCAGCAGCCCCACAAGGGGGAAAACAGATACGCAGTATTTT. The V gene is TRBV4-1, the J gene TRBJ2-3, with D possibly TRBD1 on 6 matching bases. Germline V gene sequence: CDR1 MGHRA, CDR2 YSYEKL. V lost 4 bases to trimming and J lost 3 bases, with 14 bases between them. The length of the CDR3 is 15 residues.

The V gene is TRBV5-6, the J gene TRBJ2-7; 10 bases map to TRBD1. The V segment lost 4 bases and the J segment 1 base; nucleotides outside the gene matches: 2. CDR1 SGHDT and CDR2 YYEEEE come from the germline V gene. The CDR3 is 14 amino acids. The CDR3 sequence: CASSPGQGSYEQYF. The CDR3 DNA reads TGTGCCAGCAGCCCGGGACAGGGGTCCTACGAGCAGTACTTC.

The CDR3 bases are TGTGCCAGCAGTTACGCGGCCTACAATGAGCAGTTCTTC. Protein: CASSYAAYNEQFF. V and J are TRBV27 and TRBJ2-1, with D hard to call. From germline, CDR1 is MNHEY and CDR2 SMNVEV (reference sequence). V shed 4 bases and J shed 2 bases, with 6 bases lying between them. This CDR3 has 13 amino acids.

The chain has TRBV18 and TRBJ2-3; 9 bases agree with TRBD2. V dropped 6 bases and J dropped 2; count of bases not matched to a gene: 3. This CDR3 has 14 residues. Germline values: CDR1 KGHSH, CDR2 LQKENI. The CDR3: CASSAGGTTDTQYF. Here the CDR3 DNA reads TGTGCCAGCTCGGCGGGAGGGACCACAGATACGCAGTATTTT.

The chain couples TRBV15 to TRBJ2-4; D is perhaps TRBD1 (6 bases). This CDR3 is 15 amino acids long. Germline V gene lookup returns CDR1 LNHNV and CDR2 YYDKDF (reference sequence). V was cut by 2 bases and J by 0 bases, with 8 bases left in between. CDR3 region: CATSRQGLAKNIQYF. In DNA form, the CDR3 reads TGTGCCACCAGCAGACAGGGGCTAGCCAAAAACATTCAGTACTTC.

The chain couples TRBV18 to TRBJ1-4; TRBD1 might be the D (5 bases). This CDR3 has 15 amino acids. CDR1 KGHSH and CDR2 LQKENI come from the germline V gene. With 8 bases removed from V and 5 bases from J, the gap between germline ends came to 18 bases. The DNA for the CDR3 is TGTGCCAGCCCGGGGTGGTGGGGGGGGAATGAAAAACTGTTTTTT. It translates to CASPGWWGGNEKLFF.

In its sample, this clone was seen once. The chain carries TRBV5-4 and TRBJ2-7, with 10 bases lining up with TRBD1. Trimming cost V 0 bases and J 6 bases; bases outside gene matches: 3. The CDR3 contains 14 residues. CDR1 is SGHNT, CDR2 YYREEE, per germline (reference sequence). This CDR3 is CASSLDRTGGEQYF. DNA of the CDR3: TGTGCCAGCAGCTTGGACCGGACAGGGGGCGAGCAGTACTTC.

The chain has TRBV6-1 and TRBJ1-2; D may be TRBD1 (5 bases). The CDR3 contains 16 residues. V was trimmed by 3 bases and J by 10 bases, leaving 24 bases between them. Germline CDR1 MNHNS, CDR2 SASEGT. As DNA, the CDR3 is TGTGCCAGCAGTGAGATCCACCGCGCGGGACTAGGGCCCTACACCTTC. It yields the protein CASSEIHRAGLGPYTF.

This rearrangement joins TRBV6-5 to TRBJ2-1; 7 bases map to TRBD2. CDR1 is MNHEY, CDR2 SVGAGI, per germline. Germline trimming cut 0 bases from V and 15 bases from J; bases unmatched to any gene: 11. This CDR3 is built from 14 residues. The CDR3 nucleotides read TGTGCCAGCAGTTACTCATTGGGACCGGGACTACCGTTCTTC. Protein sequence: CASSYSLGPGLPFF.